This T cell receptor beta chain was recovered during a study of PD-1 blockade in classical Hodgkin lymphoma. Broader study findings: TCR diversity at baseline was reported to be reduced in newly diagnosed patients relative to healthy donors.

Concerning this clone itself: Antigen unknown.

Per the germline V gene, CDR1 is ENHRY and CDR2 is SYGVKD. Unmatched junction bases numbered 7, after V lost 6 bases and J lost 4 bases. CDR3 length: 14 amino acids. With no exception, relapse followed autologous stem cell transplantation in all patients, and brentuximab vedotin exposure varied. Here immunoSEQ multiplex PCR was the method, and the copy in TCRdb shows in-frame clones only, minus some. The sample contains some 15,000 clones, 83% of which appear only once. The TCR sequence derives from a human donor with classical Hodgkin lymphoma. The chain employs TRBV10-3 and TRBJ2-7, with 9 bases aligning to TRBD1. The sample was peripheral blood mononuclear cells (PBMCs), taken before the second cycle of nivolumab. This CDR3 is CAIRGDRAGYEQYF. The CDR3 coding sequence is TGTGCCATCAGGGGGGACAGGGCTGGGTACGAGCAGTACTTC.